This T cell receptor (beta chain) was obtained from a study of blood T cell repertoires in COVID-19. About the study: Acute and convalescent COVID-19 samples came from the United States, Italy and Spain.

CDR1 is SGHNT, CDR2 YYREEE, per germline (reference sequence). There are 15 residues in the CDR3. V lost 4 bases and J lost 3; bases outside the gene matches: 6. Repertoires were generated with immunoSEQ multiplex PCR, while TCRdb's copy carries only in-frame clones and drops some. The table lists some 45,000 clones, 70% to 90% of them singletons, with around 2.3% in the top ten. The rearrangement joins TRBV5-4 to TRBJ2-2, with 7 bases fitting TRBD1. This clonotype was obtained from a human donor in a cohort sampled during active COVID-19. The specimen sequenced was peripheral blood. CDR3 region: CASSPNRGHTGELFF. DNA of the CDR3: TGTGCCAGCAGCCCAAACAGGGGACACACCGGGGAGCTGTTTTTT.